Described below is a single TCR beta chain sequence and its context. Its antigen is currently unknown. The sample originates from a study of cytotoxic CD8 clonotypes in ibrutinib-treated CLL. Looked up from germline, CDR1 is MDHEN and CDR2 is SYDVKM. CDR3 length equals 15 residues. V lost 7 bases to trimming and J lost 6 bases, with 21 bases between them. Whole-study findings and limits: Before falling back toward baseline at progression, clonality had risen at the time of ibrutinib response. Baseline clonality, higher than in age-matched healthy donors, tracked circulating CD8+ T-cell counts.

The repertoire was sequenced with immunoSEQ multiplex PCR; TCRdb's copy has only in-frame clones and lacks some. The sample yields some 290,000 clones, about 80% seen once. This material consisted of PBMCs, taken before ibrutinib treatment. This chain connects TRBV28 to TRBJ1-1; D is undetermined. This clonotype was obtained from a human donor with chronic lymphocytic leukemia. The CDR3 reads CASKTPGRSIPEAFF. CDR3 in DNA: TGTGCCAGCAAGACCCCCGGACGGAGCATCCCTGAAGCTTTCTTT. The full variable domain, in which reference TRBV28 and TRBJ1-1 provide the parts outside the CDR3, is DVKVTQSSRYLVKRTGEKVFLECVQDMDHENMFWYRQDPGLGLRLIYFSYDVKMKEKGDIPEGYSVSREKKERFSLILESASTNQTSMYLCASKTPGRSIPEAFFGQGTRLTVV.